What follows is one TCR beta chain and its context. This CDR3 has 16 residues. CDR1 SGHTA and CDR2 FQGNSA come from the germline V gene. With V trimmed by 5 bases and J by 1 base, 10 bases remained unmatched. The sample originates from a study of human T cells and chemical hapten exposure. During construction of the library, unique molecular identifiers were attached to individual cDNA molecules for quantitative, reproducible TCR counting. Each CDR3 protein gets one entry after TCRdb re-called the RACE reads with MiXCR. The table shows about 110,000 distinct CDR3 sequences, with less than 15% occurring only once. Described time point: pre-sensitization, week 0. The treatment denotes: therapeutic diphenylcyclopropenone sensitization with weekly scalp DPC. Participating donors were patients with alopecia, aged 18 to 70 years, considered appropriate candidates for DPC.

The chain joins TRBV7-2 to TRBJ1-1; TRBD1 matches at 7 bases. The source of this sequence is a woman aged 45 to 65 with alopecia areata. Some clones in this sample may be carry-over from other donors' samples. The sample in question was whole blood, obtained in connection with sensitization to the hapten diphenylcyclopropenone (DPC). Written as DNA, the CDR3 is TGTGCCAGCAGCGCGACAGGGTCGTTGAGGAACACTGAAGCTTTCTTT. Amino acids: CASSATGSLRNTEAFF.